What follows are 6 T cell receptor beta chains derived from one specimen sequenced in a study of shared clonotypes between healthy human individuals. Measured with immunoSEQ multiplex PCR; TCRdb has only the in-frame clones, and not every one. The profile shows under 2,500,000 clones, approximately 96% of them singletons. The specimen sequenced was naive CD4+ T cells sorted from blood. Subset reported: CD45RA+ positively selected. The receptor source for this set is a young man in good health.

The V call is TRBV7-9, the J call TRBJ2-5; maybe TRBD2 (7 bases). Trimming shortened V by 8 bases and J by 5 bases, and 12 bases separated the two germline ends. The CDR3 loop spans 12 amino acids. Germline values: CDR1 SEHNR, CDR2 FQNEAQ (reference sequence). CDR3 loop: CASGGDTETQYF. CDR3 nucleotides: TGTGCCAGCGGGGGGGACACCGAGACCCAGTACTTC.

In nucleotides, the CDR3 is TGTGCCAGCAGTGTGGTCCAACTAAACACCGGGGAGCTGTTTTTT. Its translation is CASSVVQLNTGELFF. The chain joins TRBV2 to TRBJ2-2; D call uncertain. There are 15 residues in the CDR3. The germline V gene encodes CDR1 SNHLY and CDR2 FYNNEI. V was clipped by 4 bases and J by 2 bases, with 11 bases between them.

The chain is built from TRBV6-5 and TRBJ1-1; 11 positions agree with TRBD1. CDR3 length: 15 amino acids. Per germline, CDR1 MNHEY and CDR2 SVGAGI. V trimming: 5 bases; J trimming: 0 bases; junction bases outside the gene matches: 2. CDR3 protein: CASSGTGGMNTEAFF. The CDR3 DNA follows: TGTGCCAGCAGTGGGACAGGGGGTATGAACACTGAAGCTTTCTTT.

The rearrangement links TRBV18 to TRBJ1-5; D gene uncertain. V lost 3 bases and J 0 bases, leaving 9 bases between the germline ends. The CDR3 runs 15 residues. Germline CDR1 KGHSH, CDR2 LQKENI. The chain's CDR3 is CASSPNQNSNQPQHF. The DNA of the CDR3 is TGTGCCAGCTCACCGAATCAGAATAGCAATCAGCCCCAGCATTTT. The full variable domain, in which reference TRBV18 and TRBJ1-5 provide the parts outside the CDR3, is NAGVMQNPRHLVRRRGQEARLRCSPMKGHSHVYWYRQLPEEGLKFMVYLQKENIIDESGMPKERFSAEFPKEGPSILRIQQVVRGDSAAYFCASSPNQNSNQPQHFGDGTRLSIL.

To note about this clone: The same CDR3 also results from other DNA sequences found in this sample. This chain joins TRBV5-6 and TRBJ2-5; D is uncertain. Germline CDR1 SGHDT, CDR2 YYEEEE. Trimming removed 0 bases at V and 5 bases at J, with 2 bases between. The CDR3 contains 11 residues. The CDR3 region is CASSLAETQYF. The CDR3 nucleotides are TGTGCCAGCAGCTTGGCGGAGACCCAGTACTTC. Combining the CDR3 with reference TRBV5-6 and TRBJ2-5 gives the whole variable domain DAGVTQSPTHLIKTRGQQVTLRCSPKSGHDTVSWYQQALGQGPQFIFQYYEEEERQRGNFPDRFSGHQFPNYSSELNVNALLLGDSALYLCASSLAETQYFGPGTRLLVL.

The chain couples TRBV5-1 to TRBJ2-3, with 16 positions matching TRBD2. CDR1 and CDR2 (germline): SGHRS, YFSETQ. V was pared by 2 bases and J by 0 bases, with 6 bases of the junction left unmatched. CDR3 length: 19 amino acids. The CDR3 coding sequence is TGCGCCAGCAGCTTTGCCGGGACTAGCGGGAGGGGAAGCACAGATACGCAGTATTTT. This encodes CASSFAGTSGRGSTDTQYF.